This T cell receptor (beta chain) was retrieved from a study of T-cell memory formation after mild COVID-19. As for the study in general: Each donor largely had its own TCR clusters.

There are many counts of this clonotype. The CDR3 length is 15 residues. CDR1 and CDR2 from the germline V gene are LGHNA and YNFKEQ. Losses at the gene ends were 4 bases for V and 1 base for J; bases not matched to a gene: 4. TCRdb used MiXCR to reprocess the 5' RACE reads, holding one entry per CDR3 protein. The table records about 290,000 distinct CDR3 sequences, approximately 15% of them present only once. This clonotype originated in a young man who had mild COVID-19 (a few samples of this study predate the infection). Cell type and time point are not known. The rearrangement joins TRBV4-2 to TRBJ2-3; 8 bases align to TRBD2. Material: PBMCs or a T cell subset sorted from them (not recorded which). This CDR3 reads CASSPRGGGTDTQYF. The DNA of the CDR3 is TGTGCCAGCAGCCCTCGGGGGGGCGGCACAGATACGCAGTATTTT.